This TCR beta chain was profiled in a study of blood T cell repertoires in COVID-19. Original methodology: Cell counts per sample came from amplifying reference gene primers. Libraries were prepared by immunoSEQ multiplex PCR; TCRdb keeps only in-frame clonotypes and omits some of them. The V and J calls and the clone size are those of that table, but D and trimming were determined from the DNA. The profile shows some 100,000 clones, about 90% of them singletons. Germline assignment: CDR1 MNHEY and CDR2 SVGEGT. The CDR3 runs to 15 residues. V lost 2 bases, J lost 10 bases, and 18 bases lay in between.

The chain carries TRBV6-2 or TRBV6-3 and TRBJ2-1; tentatively, D is TRBD2 (5 bases). This receptor was identified in a human donor with active COVID-19. The donor label of this sample is uncertain. Sequencing was done on a sample of peripheral blood. Here the CDR3 reads CASSYASGLGGEQFF. CDR3 bases: TGTGCCAGCAGTTACGCATCAGGCCTCGGCGGGGAGCAGTTCTTC.